Listed below are T cell receptor beta chains from one sample, sequenced in a study of blood T cell repertoires in COVID-19. Some clones are missing from TCRdb's copy, which holds only in-frame ones; the method was immunoSEQ multiplex PCR. The table lists 96,000 or so clones, more than 80% of them singletons. Sequencing used peripheral blood. The receptors derive from a man older than 75 with COVID-19, enrolled during active disease. The CDR3 runs from the conserved cysteine through the conserved F or W. A D gene is named only where the DNA matches it firmly. Clone size is given for some rows only: seen once, a few or many times, or a class if the clone is expanded.

D gene,V gene,clone size,J gene,CDR3 DNA,CDR3 protein
TRBD1,TRBV30,NA,TRBJ1-1,TGTGCCTGGAGTAGGGACAGGGTAGGAGTGAACACTGAAGCTTTCTTT,CAWSRDRVGVNTEAFF
TRBD1,TRBV9,NA,TRBJ2-7,TGTGCCAGCAGCCCATACGGACAGGGAGGATACGAGCAGTACTTC,CASSPYGQGGYEQYF
NA,TRBV12-5,NA,TRBJ1-5,TGTGCTAGTGGTCCCCGACAGAACAATCAGCCCCAGCATTTT,CASGPRQNNQPQHF
TRBD1,TRBV29-1,once,TRBJ1-2,TGCAGCGTCGCGGGACAGGGTGGCTATGGCTACACCTTC,CSVAGQGGYGYTF
TRBD2,TRBV5-1,NA,TRBJ2-2,TGCGCCAGCAGCTTGGCAACTAGCGGGACCGGGGAGCTGTTTTTT,CASSLATSGTGELFF
NA,TRBV5-1,NA,TRBJ1-3,TGCGCCAGCAGCTCGGGATCTGGAAACACCATATATTTT,CASSSGSGNTIYF
NA,TRBV19,NA,TRBJ2-6,TGTGCCAGTAGGCGAAATGGGGGCTCCAACTCTGGGGCCAACGTCCTGACTTTC,CASRRNGGSNSGANVLTF
TRBD1,TRBV5-6,NA,TRBJ1-2,TGTGCCAGCAGCGGGGACAGGGACTATGGCTACACCTTC,CASSGDRDYGYTF
NA,TRBV5-6,NA,TRBJ1-3,TGTGCCAGCAGCTTATTAGAACAGACGAGCTCTGGAAACACCATATATTTT,CASSLLEQTSSGNTIYF
TRBD2,TRBV3-1/TRBV3-2,NA,TRBJ2-3,TGTGCCAGCAGCCAAGGGAGCGGGGGGACAGTACCAGATACGCAGTATTTT,CASSQGSGGTVPDTQYF
TRBD1,TRBV29-1,NA,TRBJ1-2,TGCAGCGTTACAAGAGGCACAGGGGCTAACTATGGCTACACCTTC,CSVTRGTGANYGYTF
TRBD1,TRBV11-2,NA,TRBJ1-1,TGTGCCAGCAGCTTAGCACAGGGGGTGAACACTGAAGCTTTCTTT,CASSLAQGVNTEAFF
NA,TRBV3-1/TRBV3-2,NA,TRBJ1-2,TGTGCCAGCAGCCAAGTGGGGCAGCTCAACTATGGCTACACCTTC,CASSQVGQLNYGYTF
TRBD2,TRBV3-1/TRBV3-2,NA,TRBJ2-7,TGTGCCAGCAGCCATACGACTAGCGGGGCTTACGAGCAGTACTTC,CASSHTTSGAYEQYF
NA,TRBV28,NA,TRBJ2-2,TGTGCCAGCAGCCGGAGCCTCGTCACCGGGGAGCTGTTTTTT,CASSRSLVTGELFF
TRBD2,TRBV5-4,NA,TRBJ2-7,TGTGCCAGCAGCTTGGCTGCGGGAGGGAAACCCTACGAGCAGTACTTC,CASSLAAGGKPYEQYF
NA,TRBV6-5,NA,TRBJ2-1,TGTGCCAGCAGCAATAACAGGGTGCCTTACAATGAGCAGTTCTTC,CASSNNRVPYNEQFF
NA,TRBV25-1,NA,TRBJ2-1,TGTGCCAGCAGTGATCCCAGTAAGGGGCGATACAATGAGCAGTTCTTC,CASSDPSKGRYNEQFF
TRBD2,TRBV2,NA,TRBJ2-3,TGTGCCAGCGAGGCGGGAGTAGGTGCAGATACGCAGTATTTT,CASEAGVGADTQYF
TRBD1,TRBV5-4,NA,TRBJ2-7,TGTGCCAGCAGCGCGGGACAGGCCCCCCCAAAGCAGTACTTC,CASSAGQAPPKQYF
TRBD2,TRBV6-1,NA,TRBJ2-3,TGTGCCAGCAGTGAGGGGACTAGCGGGGGCCTCACAGATACGCAGTATTTT,CASSEGTSGGLTDTQYF
TRBD2,TRBV6-5,once,TRBJ2-5,TGTGCCGGAGGTCCAGCGGGGGGGCATCTGGAGACCCAGTACTTC,CAGGPAGGHLETQYF
NA,TRBV12-5,NA,TRBJ2-7,TGTGCTAGTGGTTTATCCAGGGGTTCGGTTTACGAGCAGTACTTC,CASGLSRGSVYEQYF
NA,TRBV20-1,NA,TRBJ2-5,TGCAGTGCTAGTACCTACTCGCGCGACGGGGGGCTCCAAGAGACCCAGTACTTC,CSASTYSRDGGLQETQYF
NA,TRBV12-3/TRBV12-4,NA,TRBJ1-2,TGTGCCAGCAGTTTGAACGGTCCAGGCGGCTACACCTTC,CASSLNGPGGYTF
TRBD1,TRBV7-2,NA,TRBJ2-2,TGTGCCAGCAGCTTACAGGGGGCTCAAACCGGGGAGCTGTTTTTT,CASSLQGAQTGELFF
NA,TRBV15,NA,TRBJ1-5,TGTGCCACCAGCAGAGAGACCCAGGGGTGGGTTAGCAATCAGCCCCAGCATTTT,CATSRETQGWVSNQPQHF
TRBD1,TRBV7-2,NA,TRBJ1-5,TGTGCCAGCAGCTTTGGGGACAGCCGAATCAATCAGCCCCAGCATTTT,CASSFGDSRINQPQHF
NA,TRBV6-1,NA,TRBJ2-3,TGTGCCAGCAGTGAAGCCGCGGGTGGCACAGATACGCAGTATTTT,CASSEAAGGTDTQYF
NA,TRBV6-6,NA,TRBJ1-1,TGTGCCAGCAGAGACAGCAACACTGAAGCTTTCTTT,CASRDSNTEAFF
TRBD1,TRBV12-5,NA,TRBJ1-5,TGTGCTAGTGGTCCAGGGGGGTACCAGCATTTT,CASGPGGYQHF
TRBD2,TRBV28,NA,TRBJ2-4,TGTGCCAGCAGCGTTAGCGGGAGGGCAAACATTCAGTACTTC,CASSVSGRANIQYF
NA,TRBV9,NA,TRBJ2-5,TGTGCCAGCAGCGTAGGTTTACACCCCGGGAAAGAGACCCAGTACTTC,CASSVGLHPGKETQYF
NA,TRBV5-6,NA,TRBJ2-3,TGTGCCAGCAGCCGATTTAGTGCCGATACGCAGTATTTT,CASSRFSADTQYF
NA,TRBV4-3,NA,TRBJ1-6,TGCGCCAGCAGCCAACGAAAATTCAGGGATCCCGAGGATAATTCACCCCTCCACTTT,CASSQRKFRDPEDNSPLHF
NA,TRBV6-6,NA,TRBJ2-1,TGTGCCAGCAGGGACAGTGGCTATGAGCAGTTCTTC,CASRDSGYEQFF
TRBD1,TRBV18,NA,TRBJ1-2,TGTGCCAGCTCACCAGAGATGACAGGGGACTATGGCTACACCTTC,CASSPEMTGDYGYTF
NA,TRBV5-1,NA,TRBJ2-6,TGCGCCAGCAGTCGGAAATTCGACTTTGGGGCCAACGTCCTGACTTTC,CASSRKFDFGANVLTF
TRBD1,TRBV9,once,TRBJ2-5,TGTGCCAGCAGCGAGGGGTCGGGACAGGGTGGGACCCAGTACTTC,CASSEGSGQGGTQYF
NA,TRBV7-2,NA,TRBJ2-3,TGTGCCAGCAGCTTAGTCCCCTGGGGGGGGGCAGGCACAGATACGCAGTATTTT,CASSLVPWGGAGTDTQYF
NA,TRBV3-1/TRBV3-2,once,TRBJ2-2,TGTGCCAGCAGCCAAGATATCGGTATTCGGACCGGGGAGCTGTTTTTT,CASSQDIGIRTGELFF
NA,TRBV11-2,NA,TRBJ2-5,TGTGCCAGCAGCCCCCCCCGAGGAGGAGGGCGGACCCAGTACTTC,CASSPPRGGGRTQYF
TRBD1,TRBV18,once,TRBJ2-7,TGTGCCAGCTCACCACCGTTAACAGGGGCCCCCTACGAGCAGTACTTC,CASSPPLTGAPYEQYF
TRBD1,TRBV9,NA,TRBJ1-1,TGTGCCAGCAGCGTACTCCAGGGGGGGAACACTGAAGCTTTCTTT,CASSVLQGGNTEAFF
NA,TRBV29-1,NA,TRBJ2-1,TGCAGCGCGCGATCAGACATTGATGATGAGCAGTTCTTC,CSARSDIDDEQFF
NA,TRBV3-1/TRBV3-2,NA,TRBJ2-3,TGTGCCAGCAGCCAGAGGTCAGATACGCAGTATTTT,CASSQRSDTQYF
TRBD2,TRBV15,NA,TRBJ2-7,TGTGCCACCAAGCGGGGGGCGAGCTCCTACGAGCAGTACTTC,CATKRGASSYEQYF